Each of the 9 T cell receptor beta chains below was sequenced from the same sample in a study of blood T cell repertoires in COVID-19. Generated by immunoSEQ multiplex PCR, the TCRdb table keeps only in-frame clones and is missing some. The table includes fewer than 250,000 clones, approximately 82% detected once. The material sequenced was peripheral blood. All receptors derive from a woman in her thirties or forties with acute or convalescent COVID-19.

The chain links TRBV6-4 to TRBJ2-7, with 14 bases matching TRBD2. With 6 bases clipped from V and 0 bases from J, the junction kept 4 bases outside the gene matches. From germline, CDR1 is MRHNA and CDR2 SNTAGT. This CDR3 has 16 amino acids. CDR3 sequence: CASRSGTSGSSYEQYF. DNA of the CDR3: TGTGCCAGCAGGTCCGGGACTAGCGGGAGCTCCTACGAGCAGTACTTC.

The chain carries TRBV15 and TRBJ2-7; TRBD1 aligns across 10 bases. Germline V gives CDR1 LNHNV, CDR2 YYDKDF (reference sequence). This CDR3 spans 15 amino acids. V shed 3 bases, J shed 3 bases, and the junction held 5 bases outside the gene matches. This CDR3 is CATSSHGTGDYEQYF. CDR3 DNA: TGTGCCACCAGCAGCCACGGGACAGGGGACTACGAGCAGTACTTC.

CDR3 protein: CATRVHGSSYEQYF. CDR3 bases: TGTGCCACCAGGGTCCACGGGAGCTCCTACGAGCAGTACTTC. The genes are TRBV15 and TRBJ2-7; possibly TRBD2 for D (6 bases). Looked up from germline, CDR1 is LNHNV and CDR2 is YYDKDF (reference sequence). There are 14 residues in the CDR3. The V and J ends lost 6 bases and 0 bases respectively, with 12 bases between them.

CDR3 loop: CASSLIGGDYEQYF. The CDR3 region has the DNA TGTGCCAGCAGCTTAATTGGAGGGGACTACGAGCAGTACTTC. This chain links TRBV7-9 with TRBJ2-7, with a tentative D call TRBD2 (6 bases). The CDR3 has 14 residues. Germline lookup yields CDR1 SEHNR and CDR2 FQNEAQ (reference sequence). The V end lost 2 bases, the J end lost 3 bases, and 11 bases lay between the germline ends. Looking up the rest from reference TRBV7-9 and TRBJ2-7 gives the full variable domain: DTGVSQNPRHKITKRGQNVTFRCDPISEHNRLYWYRQTLGQGPEFLTYFQNEAQLEKSRLLSDRFSAERPKGSFSTLEIQRTEQGDSAMYLCASSLIGGDYEQYFGPGTRLTVT.

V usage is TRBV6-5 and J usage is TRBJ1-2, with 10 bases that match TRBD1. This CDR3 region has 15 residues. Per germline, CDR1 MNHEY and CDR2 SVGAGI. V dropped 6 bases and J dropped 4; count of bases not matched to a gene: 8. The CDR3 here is CASRTGGQGTYGYTF. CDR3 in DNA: TGTGCCAGCAGAACCGGGGGACAGGGGACCTATGGCTACACCTTC.

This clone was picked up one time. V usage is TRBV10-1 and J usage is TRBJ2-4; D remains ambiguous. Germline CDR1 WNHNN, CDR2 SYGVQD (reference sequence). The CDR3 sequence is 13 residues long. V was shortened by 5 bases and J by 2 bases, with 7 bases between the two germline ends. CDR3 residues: CASSSASKNIQYF. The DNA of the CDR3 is TGCGCCAGCAGTTCCGCGTCCAAAAACATTCAGTACTTC.

The CDR3 spells CASSLLDTQYF. The CDR3 nucleotides read TGCGCCAGCAGCTTGCTGGATACGCAGTATTTT. This sequence joins TRBV5-1 and TRBJ2-3; no definite D call. Germline V gene lookup returns CDR1 SGHRS and CDR2 YFSETQ. There are 11 residues in the CDR3. V was trimmed by 1 base and J by 6 bases, leaving 3 bases between them. The whole variable domain, filled in from reference TRBV5-1 and TRBJ2-3, reads KAGVTQTPRYLIKTRGQQVTLSCSPISGHRSVSWYQQTPGQGLQFLFEYFSETQRNKGNFPGRFSGRQFSNSRSEMNVSTLELGDSALYLCASSLLDTQYFGPGTRLTVL.

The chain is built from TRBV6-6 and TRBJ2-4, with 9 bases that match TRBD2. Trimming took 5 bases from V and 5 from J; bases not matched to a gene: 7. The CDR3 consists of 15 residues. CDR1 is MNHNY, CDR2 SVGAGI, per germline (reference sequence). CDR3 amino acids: CASSTAGGSQNIQYF. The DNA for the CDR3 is TGTGCCAGCAGTACCGCGGGGGGGAGTCAAAACATTCAGTACTTC.

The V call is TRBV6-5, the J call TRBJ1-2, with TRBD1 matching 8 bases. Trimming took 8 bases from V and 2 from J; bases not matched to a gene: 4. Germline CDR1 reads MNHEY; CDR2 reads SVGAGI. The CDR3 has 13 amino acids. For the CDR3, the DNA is TGTGCCAGCGCTAGGACAGGGAACTATGGCTACACCTTC. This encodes CASARTGNYGYTF.